This TCR beta chain was sequenced for a study of blood T cell repertoires in COVID-19. The wider study: Italy, Spain and the United States were the sources of the convalescent and acute COVID-19 samples. The cDNA or gDNA used as material had been derived from T cells, B-cell-depleted T cells, or PBMCs.

The trim removed 2 bases at V and 4 bases at J, leaving 16 bases unmatched. CDR3 length: 18 amino acids. Only in-frame clones appear in the TCRdb table, and some are missing; sequencing was by immunoSEQ multiplex PCR. The sample lists some 320,000 clones, more than 90% occurring once. Participants' reported clinical history set cohort assignment. Symptom resolution, clearance, or two negative PCRs marked donors in Cohort 3 as recovered. This TCR came from a man aged 60-69 years who had recovered from COVID-19. Source material: PBMCs or T cells enriched from blood (not recorded which). The chain combines TRBV23-1 with TRBJ1-1, with 7 bases lining up with TRBD1. TRBV23-1 falls under the ORF class, with uncertain function. CDR3 amino acids: CASSQPGRGKTGRTEAFF. CDR3 DNA sequence: TGCGCCAGCAGTCAACCCGGCAGGGGGAAAACAGGGCGCACTGAAGCTTTCTTT.